The T cell receptor beta chain under discussion was sequenced for a study of early T cells in non-severe SARS-CoV-2 infection (dated by TCRdb to the early 2020s). Regarding the complete study: Bulk RNA from unsorted whole blood was used for TCR sequencing, so alpha and beta chains could not be paired.

This clonotype was picked up a small number of times. Its binding antigen is unknown. Per-base qualities were not stored, and no clone one base away is much larger. A case-control design nested within a healthcare worker cohort in London, UK, was used, with weekly nasopharyngeal swab PCR tests and blood sampling performed. Between 23 and 31 March 2020, the week of the UK lockdown, healthcare workers were enrolled and then followed up weekly for as long as 16 weeks. The full study reports these points: Matching against VDJdb was skewed toward anti-spike CD8 responses, likely underestimated virus-specific expansions, and missed private and CD4 specificities.

The library was obtained by 5' RACE. The sequencer was a NextSeq 500. The TCR library protocol attached unique molecular identifiers to individual cDNA molecules to correct for sequencing error and PCR bias. TCR alpha and beta chains were both sequenced, and the abundances of alpha and beta sequences in each sample were closely correlated with each other. In the source study's methods: Decombinator V4 was used to annotate TCR sequences for V gene, J gene and CDR3. TCRs were defined as expanded if a significant change between any two time points was detected under a Poisson model with p below 0.0001. TCR abundances were normalised to the total number of TCRs sequenced in each sample and reported as counts per million. TRAV1-2 paired with TRAJ12, TRAJ20 or TRAJ33 defined MAIT TCRs, while TRAV10 paired with TRAJ18 defined iNKT TCRs. VDJdb, accessed 1 November 2021, was searched for CMV, EBV and SARS-CoV-2 annotated TCRs, excluding TCRs annotated for multiple antigens. TCRdb ran its own pipeline on the public reads, namely fastp trimming at Q25 and MiXCR clone calling, and kept in-frame beta chains. Here each entry gathers all rows of one CDR3 protein and keeps the most common genes and DNA. The V and J calls were determined by TCRdb, not by the authors. This sample holds around 80,000 distinct CDR3 sequences; around 15% were observed only once. The ten top clones hold about 1.4% of the sample.

CDR1 is given as ENHRY and CDR2 as SYGVKD, both from the germline V gene. V loses 6 bases of germline sequence and J loses 3 bases, and the interval between the two ends is 14 bases. The CDR3, from cysteine to phenylalanine, totals 14 residues. The sequence is cut down to CDR3 DNA, 42 bases in frame from base 1. Sequences were obtained from whole blood. This sequence uses TRBV10-3 and TRBJ1-1, and the D gene may be TRBD1, 5 bases matching. The receptor's source is an adult who was a healthcare worker with PCR-confirmed SARS-CoV-2 infection or an uninfected control (not recorded which). The CDR3 reads CAISEGYGDTEAFF. The nucleotides are TGTGCCATCAGCGAGGGGTACGGGGACACTGAAGCTTTCTTT.